Shown below are 3 T cell receptor beta chains from a single sample sequenced in a study of T cell responses to AZD1222 COVID-19 vaccine. Generated by immunoSEQ multiplex PCR, the TCRdb table keeps only in-frame clones and is missing some. The table has roughly 120,000 clones, approximately 85% seen once; the top ten hold approximately 6.2%. The material sequenced was peripheral blood, taken on day 0 of AZD1222 vaccination. The receptors come from an adult in good health.

This sequence joins TRBV7-8 and TRBJ1-1; 7 bases fit TRBD1. The ends lost 5 bases at V and 11 bases at J; junction bases unmatched: 11. Looked up from germline, CDR1 is SGHVS and CDR2 is FQNEAQ. This CDR3 is 13 amino acids long. The CDR3 DNA follows: TGTGCCAGCAGCCAAGGGAGGGGGCTATATGCTTTCTTT. Its translation: CASSQGRGLYAFF.

This sequence joins TRBV14 and TRBJ2-5; D ambiguous. The CDR3 covers 15 residues. Germline V gene sequence: CDR1 SGHDN, CDR2 FVKESK. V shed 1 base and J shed 4 bases, with 13 bases lying between them. CDR3 nucleotide sequence: TGTGCCAGCAGCCAAGTCCATTTCGCGCGAGAGACCCAGTACTTC. It encodes CASSQVHFARETQYF.

The chain uses TRBV7-9 and TRBJ2-7; D is unclear. V shed 1 base and J shed 2 bases, with 6 bases lying between them. The CDR3 has 13 amino acids. Per the germline V gene, CDR1 is SEHNR and CDR2 is FQNEAQ (reference sequence). The CDR3 here is CASSLESTYEQYF. The CDR3 nucleotides are TGTGCCAGCAGCTTAGAGTCCACCTACGAGCAGTACTTC.